These 30 T cell receptor beta chains originate from one sample sequenced in a study of shared clonotypes between healthy human individuals. The method was immunoSEQ multiplex PCR; TCRdb's version includes in-frame clones alone and lacks a portion of them. The table records over a million clones, 96% of them present only once. The sequencing sample was made of naive CD4+ T cells sorted from blood. Described subset: CD45RA+ positively selected. These receptors all come from a man aged 25 to 45 in good health.

The chain joins TRBV5-4 to TRBJ2-2; 10 positions match TRBD2. Trimming took 4 bases from V and 6 from J; bases not matched to a gene: 6. Germline CDR1 and CDR2: SGHNT and YYREEE (reference sequence). The CDR3 length is 15 residues. CDR3 loop: CASSRTSGLAGELFF. CDR3 in DNA: TGTGCCAGCAGCCGGACTAGCGGCCTCGCCGGGGAGCTGTTTTTT.

This sequence joins TRBV7-2 and TRBJ2-1; the D gene is possibly TRBD2 (5 bases). CDR1 and CDR2 (germline): SGHTA, FQGNSA. The CDR3 has 14 amino acids. V was clipped by 3 bases and J by 1 base, with 7 bases between them. In DNA, the CDR3 is TGTGCCAGCAGCTTTATAGCGTCCTACAATGAGCAGTTCTTC. Translated: CASSFIASYNEQFF.

J is TRBJ2-1 and V is TRBV25-1; no clear D. The V and J ends lost 1 base and 10 bases respectively, with 11 bases between them. The germline V gene encodes CDR1 MGHDK and CDR2 SYGVNS. This CDR3 spans 13 amino acids. The CDR3 protein is CASSEWSLGEQFF. CDR3 DNA sequence: TGTGCCAGCAGTGAATGGTCGCTAGGGGAGCAGTTCTTC.

The chain couples TRBV28 to TRBJ1-3, with TRBD1 matching 7 bases. Germline CDR1 MDHEN, CDR2 SYDVKM. Trimming cost V 0 bases and J 4 bases; bases outside gene matches: 6. The CDR3 runs 16 residues. CDR3 in DNA: TGTGCCAGCAGTTTATGGGGGAGGGGGCTCGGAAACACCATATATTTT. This translates into CASSLWGRGLGNTIYF.

CDR3 in amino acids: CATSGGDHLETQYF. The CDR3 DNA follows: TGTGCCACTAGCGGGGGGGACCACCTAGAGACCCAGTACTTC. This chain joins TRBV2 and TRBJ2-5; 12 nucleotides match TRBD2. This CDR3 has 14 amino acids. Trimming removed 10 bases from V and 4 bases from J; junction bases left unmatched: 7. Germline CDR1 and CDR2: SNHLY and FYNNEI.

This clone was counted a few times. The chain is built from TRBV28 and TRBJ1-5; the D is unclear. The CDR3 is 13 residues long. Trimming removed 8 bases from V and 3 bases from J, with 11 bases in between. CDR1 is MDHEN, CDR2 SYDVKM, per germline. The CDR3 loop reads CASALLANQPQHF. CDR3 DNA sequence: TGTGCCAGCGCCCTCCTGGCCAATCAGCCCCAGCATTTT.

The rearrangement joins TRBV28 to TRBJ2-7; 8 positions agree with TRBD1. The CDR3 runs 16 residues. V trimming: 5 bases; J trimming: 4 bases; junction bases outside the gene matches: 13. In germline, CDR1 is MDHEN, CDR2 SYDVKM. The CDR3 spells CASSPYPDRETYEQYF. The CDR3 coding sequence is TGTGCCAGCAGTCCGTATCCGGACAGGGAAACGTACGAGCAGTACTTC.

The CDR3 coding sequence is TGTGCCAGCAGCATGGACACCGGCTCCTACAATGAGCAGTTCTTC. Protein: CASSMDTGSYNEQFF. V gene TRBV9 combines with J gene TRBJ2-1, with a tentative D call TRBD1 (5 bases). Germline lookup yields CDR1 SGDLS and CDR2 YYNGEE. Trimming left V 4 bases short and J 0 bases short, with 11 bases between. This CDR3 is 15 amino acids long.

The V and J genes are TRBV30 and TRBJ2-7; TRBD1 matches at 9 bases. Germline CDR1 and CDR2: GTSNPN and SVGIG (reference sequence). V lost 4 bases to trimming and J lost 4 bases; unmatched junction nucleotides: 5. The CDR3 is made up of 13 amino acids. CDR3 DNA sequence: TGTGCCTGGAAACTCGGACAGGGGTACGAGCAGTACTTC. Amino acid sequence: CAWKLGQGYEQYF.

The rearrangement links TRBV6-1 to TRBJ1-1; TRBD1 matches 9 bases. This CDR3 contains 14 residues. The germline gives CDR1 MNHNS, CDR2 SASEGT. Unmatched junction bases numbered 7, after V lost 7 bases and J lost 4 bases. The CDR3 spells CASTLDRGSTEAFF. CDR3 nucleotide sequence: TGTGCCAGCACTTTGGACAGGGGATCCACTGAAGCTTTCTTT.

The DNA of the CDR3 is TGTGCCAGCACCGGAGGCGAATATCAGCCCCAGCATTTT. Its translation is CASTGGEYQPQHF. This chain joins TRBV6-5 and TRBJ1-5; D is undetermined. The V end was cut by 7 bases, the J end by 5 bases, with 12 bases between. Germline V gene lookup returns CDR1 MNHEY and CDR2 SVGAGI. This CDR3 has 13 residues.

The chain uses TRBV28 and TRBJ1-1, with D unresolved. The CDR3 contains 12 residues. Trimming shortened V by 3 bases and J by 6 bases, and 8 bases separated the two germline ends. Germline V lookup: CDR1 MDHEN, CDR2 SYDVKM. CDR3 nucleotide sequence: TGTGCCAGCAGTTTTCCCCCGGCTGAAGCTTTCTTT. Amino acid sequence: CASSFPPAEAFF.

V is TRBV7-8 and J is TRBJ1-3; 7 bases align to TRBD1. The CDR3 covers 14 residues. Germline loops: CDR1 SGHVS, CDR2 FQNEAQ. V gave up 4 bases and J gave up 3 bases; unmatched junction bases: 3. The chain's CDR3 is CASSSGQVGNTIYF. Written as DNA, the CDR3 is TGTGCCAGCAGCTCAGGACAGGTTGGAAACACCATATATTTT.

V gene TRBV5-4 combines with J gene TRBJ1-4, with D possibly being TRBD1 (6 bases). CDR3 length: 16 residues. Trimming removed 1 base at V and 7 bases at J, with 17 bases between. Germline V gene lookup returns CDR1 SGHNT and CDR2 YYREEE (reference sequence). The CDR3 DNA follows: TGTGCCAGCAGCTTGAAACAGGGAGGGAGAATTGAAAAACTGTTTTTT. This gives the protein CASSLKQGGRIEKLFF.

The gene calls are TRBV29-1 and TRBJ1-2; D perhaps matches TRBD1 (5 bases). Trimming shortened V by 6 bases and J by 4 bases, and 12 bases separated the two germline ends. The germline gives CDR1 SQVTM, CDR2 ANQGSEA. This CDR3 region has 12 residues. The CDR3 region has the DNA TGCAGCGTACAAGGGGTAGGCTATGGCTACACCTTC. Translation gives CSVQGVGYGYTF.

The rearrangement links TRBV7-2 to TRBJ2-1; 8 bases map to TRBD1. V shed 1 base and J 6 bases; nucleotides not matched to a gene: 8. The CDR3 has 16 residues. CDR1 is SGHTA and CDR2 is FQGNSA in the germline V gene. CDR3 loop: CASSLDWTGIFNEQFF. Here the CDR3 DNA reads TGTGCCAGCAGCTTAGATTGGACAGGGATTTTCAATGAGCAGTTCTTC.

Concerning this clone: Other DNA sequences of this sample code for an identical CDR3. This chain joins TRBV7-9 and TRBJ2-1; 12 bases are a match to TRBD2. CDR3 length: 15 residues. V lost 5 bases, J lost 7 bases, and 6 bases stayed unmatched. Germline V gives CDR1 SEHNR, CDR2 FQNEAQ (reference sequence). Here the CDR3 reads CASSLELAGGNEQFF. The CDR3, as DNA: TGTGCCAGCAGCCTCGAACTAGCGGGAGGTAATGAGCAGTTCTTC. Drawing the rest from reference TRBV7-9 and TRBJ2-1, the complete variable domain is DTGVSQNPRHKITKRGQNVTFRCDPISEHNRLYWYRQTLGQGPEFLTYFQNEAQLEKSRLLSDRFSAERPKGSFSTLEIQRTEQGDSAMYLCASSLELAGGNEQFFGPGTRLTVL.

The chain carries TRBV5-1 and TRBJ2-2, with a tentative D call TRBD2 (6 bases). V was trimmed by 0 bases and J by 5 bases, leaving 14 bases between them. CDR1 and CDR2 from the germline V gene are SGHRS and YFSETQ. The CDR3 is made up of 16 amino acids. This CDR3 is CASSLAGGSRTGELFF. The CDR3 DNA follows: TGCGCCAGCAGCTTGGCCGGGGGATCTCGGACCGGGGAGCTGTTTTTT.

The V gene is TRBV4-1, the J gene TRBJ2-2; 7 nucleotides match TRBD2. The CDR3 length is 16 residues. Germline loops: CDR1 MGHRA, CDR2 YSYEKL. The J segment lost 4 bases and the V segment lost 3 bases, leaving 8 bases of the junction unmatched. The CDR3 DNA reads as TGCGCCAGCAGCCAGAAAGGTGGGAGGGCCACCGGGGAGCTGTTTTTT. Translation gives CASSQKGGRATGELFF.

The chain uses TRBV18 and TRBJ2-3; 7 positions agree with TRBD2. The CDR3 sequence is 16 residues long. J was trimmed by 2 bases and V by 3 bases; bases with no gene match: 8. Per germline, CDR1 KGHSH and CDR2 LQKENI. CDR3 nucleotide sequence: TGTGCCAGCTCACCCCTACCGGGACTAAACACAGATACGCAGTATTTT. This codes for CASSPLPGLNTDTQYF.

The chain links TRBV27 to TRBJ2-1; 7 positions match TRBD2. Trimming at V came to 4 bases and at J to 5 bases, leaving 20 bases not matched to a gene. From germline, CDR1 is MNHEY and CDR2 SMNVEV (reference sequence). The CDR3 length is 19 residues. This chain's CDR3 is CASSSRGNRGAGEDNEQFF. The CDR3 nucleotides read TGTGCCAGCAGTTCGCGGGGTAATCGCGGGGCGGGGGAAGACAATGAGCAGTTCTTC.

In nucleotides, the CDR3 is TGCGCCAGCAGCCAAGGACGACTAGCGGGAGTCTACGAGCAGTACTTC. Protein: CASSQGRLAGVYEQYF. The genes are TRBV4-3 and TRBJ2-7, with TRBD2 matching 12 bases. The trim removed 1 base at V and 3 bases at J, leaving 4 bases unmatched. This CDR3 spans 16 amino acids. Germline V gene sequence: CDR1 LGHNA, CDR2 YSLEER.

The chain employs TRBV7-8 and TRBJ2-1; D could derive from TRBD1 or TRBD2 (5 bases each). Germline CDR1 SGHVS, CDR2 FQNEAQ. There are 19 residues in the CDR3. The V gene lost 4 bases and the J gene lost 1 base, with 23 bases spanning the gap. CDR3 loop: CASSSRVVARHPSYNEQFF. In DNA, the CDR3 is TGTGCCAGCAGCTCCAGGGTAGTAGCGAGACACCCGTCCTACAATGAGCAGTTCTTC.

The V gene is TRBV5-1, the J gene TRBJ2-3; D is possibly TRBD1 or TRBD2 (5 bases each). Per germline, CDR1 SGHRS and CDR2 YFSETQ. This CDR3 spans 15 amino acids. Trimming left V 2 bases short and J 2 bases short, with 12 bases between. In DNA form, the CDR3 reads TGCGCCAGCAGCTTACTCACGGGACCCACAGATACGCAGTATTTT. Translation: CASSLLTGPTDTQYF.

This clone has a handful of counts. The CDR3 DNA reads TGTGCCAGCAGCCAAGATGGGACAGGTTTCCACGAGCAGTACTTC. It is translated as CASSQDGTGFHEQYF. The chain links TRBV4-2 to TRBJ2-7; the match to TRBD1 covers 8 bases. J lost 5 bases, V lost 0 bases, and 6 bases had no gene match. The CDR3 totals 15 residues. CDR1 and CDR2 (germline): LGHNA, YNFKEQ.

The rearrangement uses TRBV10-1 and TRBJ2-7; 9 bases map to TRBD1. V shed 5 bases, J shed 4 bases, and the junction held 3 bases outside the gene matches. The germline V gene encodes CDR1 WNHNN and CDR2 SYGVQD (reference sequence). The CDR3 extends over 13 amino acids. CDR3 residues: CASSLGQGYEQYF. Here the CDR3 DNA reads TGCGCCAGCAGTTTGGGACAGGGATACGAGCAGTACTTC.

This chain links TRBV7-2 with TRBJ2-7; 10 positions agree with TRBD2. J gave up 6 bases and V 5 bases, and 13 bases lay outside the gene matches. Germline values: CDR1 SGHTA, CDR2 FQGNSA. There are 16 residues in the CDR3. The CDR3, as DNA: TGTGCCAGCAGCGAGCCAGAGGGTAGCGGGAGGCGCGAGCAGTACTTC. It codes for CASSEPEGSGRREQYF.

The CDR3 reads CASSVEGVDQPQHF. CDR3 nucleotides: TGTGCCAGCAGCGTAGAAGGGGTCGATCAGCCCCAGCATTTT. The gene calls are TRBV9 and TRBJ1-5, with D perhaps matching TRBD1 (5 bases). Looked up from germline, CDR1 is SGDLS and CDR2 is YYNGEE. This CDR3 spans 14 amino acids. The germline V and J ends were trimmed by 0 bases and 5 bases, with 9 bases remaining between them.

The chain combines TRBV11-2 with TRBJ2-7; D unresolved. V shed 0 bases and J shed 3 bases, with 12 bases lying between them. The CDR3 is 15 residues long. The germline V gene encodes CDR1 SGHAT and CDR2 FQNNGV. CDR3 coding DNA: TGTGCCAGCAGCTTAGATCGGGCAAGCTTCTACGAGCAGTACTTC. Its protein is CASSLDRASFYEQYF.

The chain uses TRBV5-1 and TRBJ1-2; D remains unclear. The CDR3 is made up of 17 amino acids. Germline CDR1 SGHRS, CDR2 YFSETQ. V lost 3 bases and J 0 bases, leaving 18 bases between the germline ends. The DNA of the CDR3 is TGCGCCAGCAGCTCTGGTGGATGGGGTATTTCTAACTATGGCTACACCTTC. It yields the protein CASSSGGWGISNYGYTF.